This T cell receptor beta chain was documented in a study of CD8 T cells in Susac syndrome. RNA was extracted with the RNeasy kit, and a quantity of roughly 0.5 to 1 ug was reverse transcribed using random hexamers. TCRdb reprocessed the immunoSEQ multiplex PCR reads with MiXCR, giving one entry per CDR3 protein. The profile covers 230,000 or so distinct CDR3 sequences, with 95% appearing a single time and 0.085% to 0.095% taken by the ten largest. Germline CDR1 is LGHNA and CDR2 is YNFKEQ. V was pared by 0 bases and J by 4 bases, with 23 bases of the junction left unmatched. This CDR3 has 21 residues.

The rearrangement uses TRBV4-2 and TRBJ2-5, with 7 bases that match TRBD1. Sequenced sample: CD4+ T cells from PBMCs. The sequence derives from a human donor with multiple sclerosis. The CDR3 nucleotides are TGTGCCAGCAGCCAAGAGTGGGCAGGCAGGGGGACCCTCCAGGCGGGAGAGACCCAGTACTTC. This codes for CASSQEWAGRGTLQAGETQYF.